The 7 T cell receptor beta chains below were found in one sample sequenced in a study of T-cell memory formation after mild COVID-19. TCRdb reprocessed the 5' RACE reads via MiXCR and lists one record per CDR3 protein. The table records 130,000 to 150,000 distinct CDR3 sequences, under 25% of them present only once. The sequencing sample was made of PBMCs or a T cell subset sorted from them (not recorded which). The receptor set was obtained from an adult woman who had mild COVID-19 (a few samples of this study predate the infection). Cell type and time point are not known.

This clonotype appeared a few times. This rearrangement joins TRBV7-2 to TRBJ2-5, with 10 bases matching TRBD2. The CDR3 contains 16 residues. CDR1 and CDR2 (germline): SGHTA, FQGNSA. Trimming cost V 0 bases and J 4 bases; bases outside gene matches: 5. The CDR3 here is CASSLAPAGGPETQYF. CDR3 in DNA: TGTGCCAGCAGCTTAGCTCCAGCGGGAGGGCCAGAGACCCAGTACTTC.

This clonotype has more than one count but fewer than ten. V usage is TRBV6-5 and J usage is TRBJ2-7, with TRBD2 matching over 8 bases. The V gene end was trimmed by 6 bases and the J gene end by 3 bases; junction bases not matched to a gene: 4. This CDR3 comprises 13 residues. Germline V CDR1 and CDR2: MNHEY, SVGAGI. CDR3 sequence reads: CASSFGGGYEQYF. The CDR3 coding sequence is TGTGCCAGCAGCTTCGGGGGGGGCTACGAGCAGTACTTC.

The rearrangement joins TRBV29-1 to TRBJ2-5; 10 bases align to TRBD2. Germline assignment: CDR1 SQVTM and CDR2 ANQGSEA. The CDR3 is 13 residues long. V lost 5 bases and J lost 4; bases outside the gene matches: 4. As DNA, the CDR3 is TGCAGCGTTCCAGTAGCGGGAGGAGAGACCCAGTACTTC. Translating it yields CSVPVAGGETQYF. Drawing the rest from reference TRBV29-1 and TRBJ2-5, the complete variable domain is SAVISQKPSRDICQRGTSLTIQCQVDSQVTMMFWYRQQPGQSLTLIATANQGSEATYESGFVIDKFPISRPNLTFSTLTVSNMSPEDSSIYLCSVPVAGGETQYFGPGTRLLVL.

This clonotype showed up just a few times. The genes are TRBV19 and TRBJ2-7, with TRBD1 as a possible D gene (5 bases). Trimming removed 3 bases at V and 3 bases at J, with 6 bases between. Germline assignment: CDR1 LNHDA and CDR2 SQIVND (reference sequence). The CDR3 extends over 12 amino acids. This chain's CDR3 is CASSIRDYEQYF. Written as DNA, the CDR3 is TGTGCCAGTAGTATCAGGGACTACGAGCAGTACTTC.

This clonotype was counted only a few times. The chain links TRBV11-2 to TRBJ2-4; the D gene is possibly TRBD2 (5 bases). CDR1 SGHAT and CDR2 FQNNGV come from the germline V gene. The CDR3 contains 18 residues. V lost 3 bases and J lost 2, with 20 bases in between. CDR3 protein: CASSFPTFRGWTKNIQYF. The DNA of the CDR3 is TGTGCCAGCAGCTTCCCGACCTTTCGCGGGTGGACCAAAAACATTCAGTACTTC.

In this sample, this clonotype turned up a few times. V is TRBV5-6 and J is TRBJ2-2, with TRBD1 matching 8 bases. From germline, CDR1 is SGHDT and CDR2 YYEEEE. CDR3 length: 16 residues. J gave up 1 base and V 4 bases, and 6 bases lay outside the gene matches. The CDR3 region has the DNA TGTGCCAGCAGCGGCTCCGGGACAGGGAACACCGGGGAGCTGTTTTTT. Translating it yields CASSGSGTGNTGELFF.

This clonotype was picked up many times. The chain uses TRBV12-3 or TRBV12-4 and TRBJ2-2; TRBD1 might be the D (6 bases). The CDR3 has 15 residues. V was pared by 2 bases and J by 3 bases, with 10 bases between. The CDR3 is CASSLSQGYTGELFF. CDR3 sequence (DNA): TGTGCCAGCAGTTTAAGCCAGGGGTACACCGGGGAGCTGTTTTTT.